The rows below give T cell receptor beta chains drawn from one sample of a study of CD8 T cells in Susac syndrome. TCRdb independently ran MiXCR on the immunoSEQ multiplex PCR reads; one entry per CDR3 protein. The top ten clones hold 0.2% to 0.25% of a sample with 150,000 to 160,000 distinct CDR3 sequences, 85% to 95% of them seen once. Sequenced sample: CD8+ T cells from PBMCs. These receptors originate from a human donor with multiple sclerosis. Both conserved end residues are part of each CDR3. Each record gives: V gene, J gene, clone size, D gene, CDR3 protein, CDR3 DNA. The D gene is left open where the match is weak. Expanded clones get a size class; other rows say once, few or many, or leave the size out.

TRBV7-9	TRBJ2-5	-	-	CASSFRQGNLRDFETQYF	TGTGCCAGCAGCTTCCGACAGGGTAATCTCAGGGACTTTGAGACCCAGTACTTC
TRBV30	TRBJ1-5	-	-	CAWSVGASQPQHF	TGTGCCTGGAGTGTCGGGGCCAGTCAGCCCCAGCATTTT
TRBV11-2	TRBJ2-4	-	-	CASSLGHIQYF	TGTGCCAGCAGCTTGGGTCACATTCAGTACTTC
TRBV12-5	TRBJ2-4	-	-	CASVFGKVDIQYF	TGTGCTAGTGTTTTTGGGAAGGTGGACATTCAGTACTTC
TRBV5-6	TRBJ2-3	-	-	CASSPGSDTQYF	TGTGCCAGCAGCCCAGGGTCAGATACGCAGTATTTT
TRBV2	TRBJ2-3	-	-	CASMGRRTDTQYF	TGTGCCAGCATGGGACGTCGCACAGATACGCAGTATTTT
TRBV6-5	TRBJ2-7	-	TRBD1	CASSPGQGAEQYF	TGTGCCAGCAGCCCAGGACAGGGGGCTGAGCAGTACTTC
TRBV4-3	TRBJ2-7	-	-	CASSQIDSLSYEQYF	TGCGCCAGCAGCCAAATCGACAGCCTCTCCTACGAGCAGTACTTC
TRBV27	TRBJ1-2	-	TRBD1	CASSLLGQGHGYTF	TGTGCCAGCAGTTTATTGGGACAGGGTCATGGCTACACCTTC
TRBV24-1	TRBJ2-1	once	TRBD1	CATSDWTGMHNEQFF	TGTGCCACCAGTGATTGGACAGGGATGCACAATGAGCAGTTCTTC
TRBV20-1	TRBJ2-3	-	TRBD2	CSAKRGGDADTQYF	TGCAGTGCTAAGCGGGGGGGCGACGCAGATACGCAGTATTTT
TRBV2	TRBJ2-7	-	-	CASPGGGPRNEQYF	TGTGCCAGCCCCGGGGGAGGCCCCCGGAACGAGCAGTACTTC
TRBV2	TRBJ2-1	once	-	CASSEEGLLGEQFF	TGTGCCAGCAGTGAAGAGGGCTTACTGGGGGAGCAGTTCTTC
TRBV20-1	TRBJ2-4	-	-	CSARARAKNIQYF	TGCAGTGCTAGAGCGAGAGCCAAAAACATTCAGTACTTC
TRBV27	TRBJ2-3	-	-	CASRIWPGRPDTQYF	TGTGCCAGCAGGATCTGGCCTGGGAGGCCGGATACGCAGTATTTT
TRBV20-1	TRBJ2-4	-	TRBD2	CSAPGRSGGPSKNIQYF	TGCAGTGCCCCCGGCCGGAGCGGGGGGCCTTCGAAAAACATTCAGTACTTC
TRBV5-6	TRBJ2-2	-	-	CASSPTSSGELFF	TGTGCCAGCAGCCCCACTTCCTCCGGGGAGCTGTTTTTT
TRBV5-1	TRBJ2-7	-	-	CASRDPPEQYF	TGCGCCAGCCGGGACCCCCCGGAGCAGTACTTC
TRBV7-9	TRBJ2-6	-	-	CASSSGSGANVLTF	TGTGCCAGCAGCTCGGGATCTGGGGCCAACGTCCTGACTTTC
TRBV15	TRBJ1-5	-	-	CATSNRGLNQPQHF	TGTGCCACCAGCAATAGGGGACTCAATCAGCCCCAGCATTTT
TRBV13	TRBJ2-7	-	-	CASSPTGSRYEQYF	TGTGCCAGCAGCCCTACAGGGAGTCGCTACGAGCAGTACTTC
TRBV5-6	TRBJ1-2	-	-	CASDMGGNYGYTF	TGTGCCAGCGATATGGGGGGGAACTATGGCTACACCTTC
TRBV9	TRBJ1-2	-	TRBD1	CASRPGTGYGYTF	TGTGCCAGCAGGCCCGGGACAGGTTATGGCTACACCTTC
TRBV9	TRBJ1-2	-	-	CASSQGVGYTF	TGTGCCAGCAGCCAGGGTGTTGGCTACACCTTC
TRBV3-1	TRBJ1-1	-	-	CASSQRFGEAFF	TGTGCCAGCAGCCAGCGGTTCGGTGAAGCTTTCTTT
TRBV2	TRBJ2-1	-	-	CASSGGRYRSFEQFF	TGTGCCAGCAGTGGGGGGCGATACAGGAGCTTCGAGCAGTTCTTC
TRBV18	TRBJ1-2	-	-	CASFHVGYGYTF	TGTGCCAGCTTCCACGTGGGATATGGCTACACCTTC
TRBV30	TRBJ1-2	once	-	CAWSPGPASYTF	TGTGCCTGGAGTCCAGGACCGGCTAGCTACACCTTC
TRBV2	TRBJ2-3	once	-	CASKGQGRGTDTQYF	TGTGCCAGCAAAGGGCAGGGGAGGGGAACAGATACGCAGTATTTT
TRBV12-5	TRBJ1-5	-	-	CASGLSSGGANQPQHF	TGTGCTAGTGGTTTATCCTCGGGGGGCGCCAATCAGCCCCAGCATTTT
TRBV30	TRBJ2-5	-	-	CAWSVTARETQYF	TGTGCCTGGAGTGTTACCGCCCGGGAGACCCAGTACTTC
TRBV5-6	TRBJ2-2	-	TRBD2	CASSLLTLAGENTGELFF	TGTGCCAGCAGCCTCCTTACCCTAGCGGGGGAGAACACCGGGGAGCTGTTTTTT
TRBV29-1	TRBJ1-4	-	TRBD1	CSVSYPGQGAEKLFF	TGCAGCGTCTCTTATCCGGGACAGGGTGCCGAAAAACTGTTTTTT
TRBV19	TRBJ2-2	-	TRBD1	CASQEGQANTGELFF	TGTGCCAGCCAAGAGGGACAGGCGAACACCGGGGAGCTGTTTTTT
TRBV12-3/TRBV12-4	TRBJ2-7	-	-	CASSHRAWGEQYF	TGTGCCAGCAGTCACCGCGCGTGGGGCGAGCAGTACTTC
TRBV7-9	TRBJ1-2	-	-	CASSLDPGYTF	TGTGCCAGCAGCTTAGATCCTGGCTACACCTTC
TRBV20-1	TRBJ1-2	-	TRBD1	CSARDLGQNYGYTF	TGCAGTGCTAGAGATCTGGGACAGAACTATGGCTACACCTTC
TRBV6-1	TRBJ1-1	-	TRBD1	CASSDRGHTEAFF	TGTGCCAGCAGTGACAGGGGGCACACTGAAGCTTTCTTT
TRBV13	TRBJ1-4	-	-	CASSRQGGSNEKLFF	TGTGCCAGCAGCCGTCAGGGTGGGTCTAATGAAAAACTGTTTTTT
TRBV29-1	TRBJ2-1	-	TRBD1	CSAGTGGADNEQFF	TGCAGCGCCGGGACAGGGGGCGCGGACAATGAGCAGTTCTTC
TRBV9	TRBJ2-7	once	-	CASSADPTYEQYF	TGTGCCAGCAGCGCGGACCCTACCTACGAGCAGTACTTC
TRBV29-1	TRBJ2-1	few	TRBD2	CSVPTSGTYNEQFF	TGCAGCGTTCCAACTAGCGGGACCTACAATGAGCAGTTCTTC
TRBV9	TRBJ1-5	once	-	CASSVTGLNQPQHF	TGTGCCAGCAGCGTGACCGGTTTGAATCAGCCCCAGCATTTT
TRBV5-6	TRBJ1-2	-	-	CASSPFADGYTF	TGTGCCAGCAGCCCCTTCGCGGATGGCTACACCTTC
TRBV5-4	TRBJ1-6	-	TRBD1	CASSSPGQGIGSPLHF	TGTGCCAGCAGCTCTCCGGGACAGGGGATTGGTTCACCCCTCCACTTT
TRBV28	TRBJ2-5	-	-	CASSVGQKLQETQYF	TGTGCCAGCAGTGTGGGACAAAAGTTACAAGAGACCCAGTACTTC
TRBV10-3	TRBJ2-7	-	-	CAITNPRPGADEQYF	TGTGCCATCACGAATCCCAGGCCGGGGGCCGACGAGCAGTACTTC
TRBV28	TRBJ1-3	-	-	CASSLPLPGSSGNTIYF	TGTGCCAGCAGTTTACCCCTCCCGGGGAGCTCTGGAAACACCATATATTTT
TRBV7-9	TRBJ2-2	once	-	CASSARFPGELFF	TGTGCCAGCAGCGCGCGCTTTCCCGGGGAGCTGTTTTTT